This TCR beta chain was retrieved from a study of T-cell reconstitution after alpha-beta-depleted transplantation in children. The CDR3 spans 14 residues. V gave up 0 bases and J gave up 8 bases, with 16 bases separating them. CDR1 and CDR2 (germline): DFQATT, SNEGSKA (reference sequence). This clonotype was observed many times. The authors prepared the TCRbeta library with unique molecular identifiers. TCRdb called the PCR reads again in MiXCR, with one record for every CDR3 protein. The data contain 200,000 to 250,000 distinct CDR3 sequences, about 12% of them singletons. This TCR derives from a human donor who donated a stem cell graft to a child with acute lymphoblastic leukemia. This chain uses TRBV20-1 with TRBJ1-2; possible D gene TRBD1, 5 bases. The sample was PBMCs from the stem cell graft donor, taken from the stem cell graft. Here the CDR3 DNA reads TGCAGTGCTAGAGATCAAGTACGGAGGGACGGCTACACCTTC. It encodes CSARDQVRRDGYTF.